This T cell receptor (beta chain) was documented in a study of T cells expressing NK-cell markers. The cDNA for TCR beta came from 5'RACE template switching with UMIs. TCRdb reanalyzed the 5' RACE reads, giving one entry per CDR3 protein sequence and no DNA. The specimen's table records 500,000 or so distinct CDR3 sequences. This CDR3 spans 13 amino acids. The germline CDR1 and CDR2 sequences are LGHNA and YSLEER. Sequencing was carried out using blood T cells: a sorted CD56 or NKG2C T cell subset, CD4+ or CD8+ T cells, or bulk PBMC T cells (not recorded which). This clonotype originated in a young man in good health. V gene TRBV4-3 combines with J gene TRBJ2-1; the D call from TCRdb, TRBD2, cannot be confirmed without DNA. This CDR3 is CASSRTSYNEQFF.